A single sample gave rise to the 5 T cell receptor beta chains below, sequenced in a study of T-cell reconstitution after alpha-beta-depleted transplantation in children (dated by TCRdb to 2015 to 2016). Library generation was performed with PCR. This sample was sequenced with an Illumina HiSeq 2500. TCR libraries were prepared with molecular barcoding, using unique molecular identifiers to normalize TCRbeta repertoire quantification. TCRdb itself trimmed the public reads at Q25 with fastp, ran MiXCR and retained productive beta chains. Duplicate CDR3 protein sequences are folded into a single record with the most common DNA and genes. This sample has roughly 170,000 distinct CDR3 sequences in its table, and roughly 7.5% of those were observed once. The ten largest clones represent 3% to 3.5% of the sample. The sample consisted of PBMCs from the stem cell graft donor, taken from the stem cell graft. All receptors come from a human donor who donated a stem cell graft to a child with Wiskott-Aldrich syndrome.

This clonotype came up many times. CDR3 protein: CASIAPGNYGYTF. Written as DNA, the CDR3 is TGTGCCAGCATTGCCCCGGGGAACTATGGCTACACCTTC. The rearrangement joins TRBV6-1 to TRBJ1-2; D not resolved. The CDR3 is 13 residues long. Germline assignment: CDR1 MNHNS and CDR2 SASEGT. V lost 7 bases to trimming and J lost 2 bases, with 11 bases between them.

The sample holds many counts of this clonotype. The rearrangement uses TRBV7-7 and TRBJ2-7; D possibly corresponds to TRBD2 (6 bases). V lost 1 base to trimming and J lost 7 bases, with 11 bases between them. This CDR3 is 13 amino acids long. The germline CDR1 and CDR2 sequences are SSHAT and FNYEAQ (reference sequence). The CDR3 protein is CASSLDGGGEQYF. For the CDR3, the DNA is TGTGCCAGCAGCTTAGACGGGGGTGGGGAGCAGTACTTC.

There are many counts of this clonotype. V gene TRBV5-1 combines with J gene TRBJ2-7; 7 bases agree with TRBD2. Germline CDR1 reads SGHRS; CDR2 reads YFSETQ. V shed 0 bases and J 6 bases; nucleotides not matched to a gene: 3. The CDR3 has 13 residues. The CDR3 region has the DNA TGCGCCAGCAGCTTGGCTAGCGGTTCCGAGCAGTACTTC. Translated: CASSLASGSEQYF.

This clonotype was detected many times. The J gene is TRBJ2-7, the V gene TRBV13, with D perhaps matching TRBD2 (6 bases). Germline-derived CDR1 and CDR2 are PRHDT and FYEKMQ (reference sequence). With 4 bases removed from V and 5 bases from J, the gap between germline ends came to 18 bases. The CDR3 totals 15 residues. Here the CDR3 reads CASSSPGRSGDEQYF. In DNA form, the CDR3 reads TGTGCCAGCAGCTCCCCGGGGCGGTCGGGAGACGAGCAGTACTTC. Complete variable domain (other parts from reference TRBV13 and TRBJ2-7): AAGVIQSPRHLIKEKRETATLKCYPIPRHDTVYWYQQGPGQDPQFLISFYEKMQSDKGSIPDRFSAQQFSDYHSELNMSSLELGDSALYFCASSSPGRSGDEQYFGPGTRLTVT.

This clonotype appeared a few times. This sequence joins TRBV7-9 and TRBJ2-5; 8 bases map to TRBD1. With 5 bases clipped from V and 3 bases from J, the junction kept 8 bases outside the gene matches. The germline CDR1 and CDR2 sequences are SEHNR and FQNEAQ (reference sequence). This CDR3 spans 15 amino acids. In DNA form, the CDR3 reads TGTGCCAGCAGCCTCTTGGACAGGGTAAAAGAGACCCAGTACTTC. Its translation is CASSLLDRVKETQYF.